The rows below give T cell receptor beta chains drawn from one sample of a study. Each CDR3 protein gets one entry after TCRdb re-called the RT-PCR reads with MiXCR. The sample consists of hundreds of thousands of distinct CDR3 sequences, approximately 15% of them appearing once. Sequencing was done on a sample of memory CD4+ T cells from blood. These receptors came from a female donor in good health, serving as a healthy control. The CDR3 runs from the conserved cysteine through the conserved F or W. Fields, in order: CDR3 length, J gene, V gene, clone size, D gene, CDR3 protein, CDR3 DNA. D genes are given only for firm matches. Size tells how often a clone was seen (once, few, many) or the class of an expanded clone, and some rows leave it out.

20 | TRBJ2-1 | TRBV10-3 | many | TRBD2 | CAISGGAGLAGGSSYNEQFF | TGTGCCATCAGTGGAGGAGCGGGACTAGCGGGAGGGAGCTCCTACAATGAGCAGTTCTTC
15 | TRBJ2-1 | TRBV12-3/TRBV12-4 | few | NA | CASSLAGTLLNEQFF | TGTGCCAGCAGTTTAGCCGGGACACTTCTCAATGAGCAGTTCTTC
12 | TRBJ2-7 | TRBV18 | many | NA | CASSPNRAEQYF | TGTGCCAGCTCACCTAACAGGGCTGAGCAGTACTTC
16 | TRBJ2-1 | TRBV5-1 | NA | TRBD1 | CASSSMPGQGLSEQFF | TGCGCCAGCAGCTCGATGCCGGGACAGGGTTTGAGTGAGCAGTTCTTC
16 | TRBJ1-5 | TRBV12-3/TRBV12-4 | few | NA | CASRGPTGGDGQPQHF | TGTGCCAGCAGAGGTCCGACCGGGGGGGACGGGCAGCCCCAGCATTTT
16 | TRBJ1-4 | TRBV7-3 | NA | TRBD1 | CASSSSRDRKNEKLFF | TGTGCCAGCAGCTCTAGCCGGGACAGAAAAAATGAAAAACTGTTTTTT
12 | TRBJ2-1 | TRBV6-2/TRBV6-3 | few | NA | CASSYRLGEQFF | TGTGCCAGCAGTTATCGACTCGGGGAGCAGTTCTTC
14 | TRBJ1-1 | TRBV30 | few | NA | CAWSVQVMNTEAFF | TGTGCCTGGAGTGTACAGGTCATGAACACTGAAGCTTTCTTT
15 | TRBJ2-7 | TRBV11-3 | few | TRBD2 | CASSKWDYKAYEQYF | TGTGCCAGCAGCAAATGGGACTACAAGGCCTACGAGCAGTACTTC
16 | TRBJ1-3 | TRBV18 | NA | NA | CASSPTTAFSGNTIYF | TGTGCCAGCTCACCGACTACAGCGTTCTCTGGAAACACCATATATTTT
14 | TRBJ2-2 | TRBV9 | NA | NA | CASSAWINTGELFF | TGTGCCAGCAGCGCCTGGATCAACACCGGGGAGCTGTTTTTT